Only a few counts were recorded for the clone carrying this T cell receptor (beta chain). The sample belongs to a study of cytotoxic CD8 clonotypes in ibrutinib-treated CLL. Study background: Of the patients, over ten were relapsed/refractory, under 16 treatment-naive and approximately 18 IGHV unmutated.

Germline V gives CDR1 LNHDA, CDR2 SQIVND (reference sequence). V shed 5 bases and J 3 bases; nucleotides not matched to a gene: 5. The CDR3 has 14 amino acids. Clones were sequenced by immunoSEQ multiplex PCR, and TCRdb holds only the in-frame ones, with some missing. The sample contains around 250,000 clones, 60% to 75% of which appear only once. This specimen was PBMCs, taken after 24 months of ibrutinib treatment. The TCR was taken from a human donor with chronic lymphocytic leukemia. The V gene is TRBV19, the J gene TRBJ1-2; TRBD1 agrees at 8 bases. This CDR3 is CASSWLGQDYGYTF. CDR3 in DNA: TGTGCCAGTAGTTGGTTGGGACAGGACTATGGCTACACCTTC.